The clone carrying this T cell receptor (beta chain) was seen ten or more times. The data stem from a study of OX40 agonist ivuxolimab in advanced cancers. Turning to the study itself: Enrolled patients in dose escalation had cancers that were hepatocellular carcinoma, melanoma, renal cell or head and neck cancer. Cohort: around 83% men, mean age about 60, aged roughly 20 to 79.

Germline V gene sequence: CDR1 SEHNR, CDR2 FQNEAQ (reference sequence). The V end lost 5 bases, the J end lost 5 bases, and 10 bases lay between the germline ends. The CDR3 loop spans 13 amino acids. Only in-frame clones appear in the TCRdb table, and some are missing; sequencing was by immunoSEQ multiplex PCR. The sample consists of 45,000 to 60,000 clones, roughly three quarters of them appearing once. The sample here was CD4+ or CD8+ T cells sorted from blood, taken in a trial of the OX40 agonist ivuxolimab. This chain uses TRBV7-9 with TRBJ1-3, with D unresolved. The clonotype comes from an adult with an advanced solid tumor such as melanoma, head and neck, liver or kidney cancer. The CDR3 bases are TGTGCCAGCAGCGAATTCCTCAGAAACACCATATATTTT. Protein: CASSEFLRNTIYF.